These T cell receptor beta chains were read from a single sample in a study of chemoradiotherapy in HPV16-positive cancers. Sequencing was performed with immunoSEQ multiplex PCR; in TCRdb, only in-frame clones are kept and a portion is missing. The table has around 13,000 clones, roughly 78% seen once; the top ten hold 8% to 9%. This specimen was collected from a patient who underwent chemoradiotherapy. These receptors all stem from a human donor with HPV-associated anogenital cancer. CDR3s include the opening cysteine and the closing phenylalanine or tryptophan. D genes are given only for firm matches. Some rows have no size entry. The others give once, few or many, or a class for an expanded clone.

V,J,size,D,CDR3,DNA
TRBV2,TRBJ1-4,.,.,CASSEAANGGEKLFF,TGTGCCAGCAGTGAAGCAGCGAATGGGGGTGAAAAACTGTTTTTT
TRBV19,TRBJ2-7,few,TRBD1,CASSAGTGVGEQYF,TGTGCCAGTAGTGCCGGGACAGGGGTTGGCGAGCAGTACTTC
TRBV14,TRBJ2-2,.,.,CASSQVMGAGELFF,TGTGCCAGCAGCCAAGTTATGGGGGCCGGGGAGCTGTTTTTT
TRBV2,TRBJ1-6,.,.,CASSEGAYNSPLHF,TGTGCCAGCAGTGAAGGGGCGTATAATTCACCCCTCCACTTT
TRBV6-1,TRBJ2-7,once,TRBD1,CASIKRPGQGDEQYF,TGTGCCAGCATAAAAAGACCGGGACAGGGGGACGAGCAGTACTTC
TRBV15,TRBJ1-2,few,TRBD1,CATSRGFAGGGYTF,TGTGCCACCAGCAGAGGATTCGCAGGGGGTGGCTACACCTTC
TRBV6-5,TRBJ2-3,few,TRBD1,CASSYSSTGLDTQYF,TGTGCCAGCAGTTACTCGTCGACAGGGCTAGATACGCAGTATTTT
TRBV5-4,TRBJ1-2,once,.,CASSPGVNYGYTF,TGTGCCAGCAGCCCCGGAGTGAACTATGGCTACACCTTC
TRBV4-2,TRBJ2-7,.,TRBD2,CASSHPRKTSGSYEQYF,TGTGCCAGCAGCCATCCACGGAAGACTAGCGGGAGTTACGAGCAGTACTTC
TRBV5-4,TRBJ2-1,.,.,CASSAEFPYNEQFF,TGTGCCAGCAGCGCCGAATTTCCCTACAATGAGCAGTTCTTC
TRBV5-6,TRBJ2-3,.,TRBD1,CASSTPTGFLQYF,TGTGCCAGCAGCACCCCGACAGGGTTCTTGCAGTATTTT
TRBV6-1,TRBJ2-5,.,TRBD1,CASRNRGQTQYF,TGTGCCAGCAGGAACAGGGGTCAGACCCAGTACTTC
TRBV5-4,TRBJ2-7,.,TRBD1,CASSSDAPGQGLYEQYF,TGTGCCAGCAGCTCGGATGCTCCGGGACAGGGCTTGTACGAGCAGTACTTC